Below, 20 T cell receptor beta chains from the same sample are listed, as sequenced in a study of blood T cell repertoires in COVID-19. Using immunoSEQ multiplex PCR, the repertoire was profiled, and TCRdb retains in-frame clones only, with some absent. This sample has roughly 77,000 clones, with under 85% found just once. The sequencing input was peripheral blood. The receptors shown here come from a man aged 55-75 years with COVID-19, enrolled during active disease.

This rearrangement joins TRBV5-4 to TRBJ1-5, with D perhaps TRBD1 (5 bases). From germline, CDR1 is SGHNT and CDR2 YYREEE (reference sequence). Trimming left V 6 bases short and J 1 base short, with 17 bases between. The CDR3 contains 16 residues. CDR3: CASTTDGGRSNQPQHF. DNA of the CDR3: TGTGCCAGCACCACTGACGGGGGTAGGAGCAATCAGCCCCAGCATTTT.

The V and J genes are TRBV29-1 and TRBJ1-2, with D unresolved. Germline V CDR1 and CDR2: SQVTM, ANQGSEA. Trimming took off 1 base at V and 0 bases at J, with 6 bases between the two ends. The length of the CDR3 is 13 residues. CDR3 in amino acids: CSVEVYTNYGYTF. The CDR3 bases are TGCAGCGTTGAAGTCTATACTAACTATGGCTACACCTTC.

The chain recombines TRBV5-1 with TRBJ2-2; perhaps TRBD1 as D (6 bases). The CDR3 has 14 amino acids. In germline, CDR1 is SGHRS, CDR2 YFSETQ. V lost 6 bases and J 1 base, leaving 10 bases between the germline ends. The DNA for the CDR3 is TGCGCCAGCACCACGACAGGGAACACCGGGGAGCTGTTTTTT. As protein: CASTTTGNTGELFF.

This clone turned up a few times. CDR3 bases: TGTGCCAGCAGCCCCCCACTAGCGGTCTCCCAAGAGACCCAGTACTTC. This encodes CASSPPLAVSQETQYF. The gene calls are TRBV11-3 and TRBJ2-5; 8 nucleotides line up with TRBD2. Germline loops: CDR1 SGHNT, CDR2 YENEEA. This CDR3 region has 16 residues. V lost 5 bases and J lost 1; bases outside the gene matches: 9.

This clone was counted once. V usage is TRBV29-1 and J usage is TRBJ2-1; possibly TRBD2 for D (6 bases). The germline V and J ends were trimmed by 7 bases and 7 bases, with 23 bases remaining between them. The germline V gene has CDR1 SQVTM and CDR2 ANQGSEA. There are 15 residues in the CDR3. The DNA for the CDR3 is TGCAGCGCTGGACCCCACCGGGAGCGTTTTAATGAGCAGTTCTTC. Translation gives CSAGPHRERFNEQFF.

The genes are TRBV5-1 and TRBJ2-5; 10 bases agree with TRBD2. From germline, CDR1 is SGHRS and CDR2 YFSETQ. V lost 4 bases to trimming and J lost 2 bases; unmatched junction nucleotides: 11. This CDR3 spans 17 amino acids. CDR3 protein: CASSRRLAGVLQETQYF. CDR3 sequence (DNA): TGCGCCAGCAGCCGAAGGCTAGCGGGGGTTTTACAAGAGACCCAGTACTTC.

The gene calls are TRBV5-1 and TRBJ2-7, with D tentatively TRBD1 (6 bases). The ends were cut back, 0 bases at V and 6 bases at J, with 13 bases in the middle. Germline V CDR1 and CDR2: SGHRS, YFSETQ. The CDR3 spans 14 residues. The CDR3 sequence: CASSLGQDVREQYF. The CDR3 DNA sequence: TGCGCCAGCAGCTTGGGACAGGACGTTCGCGAGCAGTACTTC.

This clone came up a few times. The rearrangement joins TRBV10-3 to TRBJ2-7, with TRBD1 matching over 12 bases. This CDR3 is 15 amino acids long. The V gene end was trimmed by 6 bases and the J gene end by 5 bases; junction bases not matched to a gene: 8. Germline loops: CDR1 ENHRY, CDR2 SYGVKD. The CDR3 here is CAIRAPGQGAHEQYF. The CDR3 region has the DNA TGTGCCATCAGGGCGCCGGGACAGGGGGCCCACGAGCAGTACTTC.

The rearrangement links TRBV2 to TRBJ1-4, with D unclear. Germline loops: CDR1 SNHLY, CDR2 FYNNEI. V lost 0 bases to trimming and J lost 3 bases, with 11 bases between them. The CDR3 contains 16 residues. CDR3 DNA sequence: TGTGCCAGCAGTGAAGCCAGGAGGGATCCTAATGAAAAACTGTTTTTT. Protein sequence: CASSEARRDPNEKLFF.

The gene calls are TRBV5-6 and TRBJ1-3, with D unresolved. CDR3 length: 13 residues. V was clipped by 0 bases and J by 5 bases, with 6 bases between them. Germline values: CDR1 SGHDT, CDR2 YYEEEE. In DNA form, the CDR3 reads TGTGCCAGCAGCTTGGAAAACAGAAACACCATATATTTT. This translates into CASSLENRNTIYF.

The chain's CDR3 is CSAAGGLAEFF. CDR3 DNA sequence: TGCAGTGCGGCAGGGGGGTTAGCGGAGTTCTTC. The chain couples TRBV20-1 to TRBJ2-1; D is possibly TRBD1 (7 bases). Per the germline V gene, CDR1 is DFQATT and CDR2 is SNEGSKA (reference sequence). This CDR3 is 11 amino acids long. The ends were cut back, 6 bases at V and 14 bases at J, with 17 bases in the middle.

This clone has a handful of counts. The V gene is TRBV21-1, the J gene TRBJ1-4. TRBV21-1 is designated a pseudogene. The CDR3 loop spans 12 amino acids. In nucleotides, the CDR3 is TGTGCCAGCAGCAAAGGTAAAAAAAAACTGTTTTTT. Encoded protein: CASSKGKKKLFF.

V and J are TRBV27 and TRBJ2-3; 7 bases match TRBD1. V gave up 8 bases and J gave up 5 bases; unmatched junction bases: 7. CDR3 length: 13 amino acids. Germline CDR1 is MNHEY and CDR2 is SMNVEV (reference sequence). Here the CDR3 reads CASQDRARDTQYF. The CDR3 DNA sequence: TGTGCCAGCCAAGACAGGGCCAGAGATACGCAGTATTTT.

The chain recombines TRBV3-1 (or the pseudogene TRBV3-2) with TRBJ2-7; D is possibly TRBD2 (6 bases). CDR3 length: 13 residues. The V end lost 3 bases, the J end lost 9 bases, and 15 bases lay between the germline ends. Germline V gene sequence: CDR1 LGHDT, CDR2 YNNKEL (reference sequence). The CDR3, as DNA: TGTGCCAGCAGCCACCAGACAGAGGAGGGGCAGTACTTC. It encodes CASSHQTEEGQYF.

This clone was counted between two and nine times. V and J are TRBV6-5 and TRBJ2-7, with D tentatively TRBD1 (6 bases). The germline gives CDR1 MNHEY, CDR2 SVGAGI. V lost 2 bases to trimming and J lost 6 bases, with 20 bases between them. The CDR3 is 16 residues long. The CDR3 DNA sequence: TGTGCCAGCAGTTACAAGGGGGTACTATGGACATCCGAGCAGTACTTC. Translation gives CASSYKGVLWTSEQYF.

The gene calls are TRBV19 and TRBJ1-6; TRBD1 matches at 8 bases. CDR1 is LNHDA, CDR2 SQIVND, per germline (reference sequence). The CDR3 totals 12 residues. V lost 9 bases, J lost 7 bases, and 2 bases stayed unmatched. CDR3 sequence (DNA): TGTGCCAGGACAGGGGTAAATTCACCCCTCCACTTT. Its protein product is CARTGVNSPLHF.

The rearrangement links TRBV24-1 to TRBJ1-2, with 10 bases matching TRBD1. The germline V gene encodes CDR1 KGHDR and CDR2 SFDVKD. This CDR3 contains 15 residues. The ends lost 4 bases at V and 6 bases at J; junction bases unmatched: 7. CDR3: CATSETGTGVDGYTF. The CDR3 DNA is TGTGCCACCAGTGAGACCGGGACAGGGGTCGATGGCTACACCTTC.

The chain is built from TRBV5-1 and TRBJ2-5; D ambiguous. V was trimmed by 4 bases and J by 0 bases, leaving 10 bases between them. CDR3 length equals 14 residues. The germline gives CDR1 SGHRS, CDR2 YFSETQ. The CDR3 coding sequence is TGCGCCAGCAGCCTATTGATGTACCAAGAGACCCAGTACTTC. It encodes CASSLLMYQETQYF.

The CDR3 reads CASSHIGRGLGREQFF. CDR3 bases: TGCGCCAGCAGCCATATCGGACGGGGTCTCGGCAGGGAGCAGTTCTTC. The genes are TRBV4-1 and TRBJ2-1, with a possible D match to TRBD2 (5 bases). The CDR3 is 16 residues long. The germline V gene has CDR1 MGHRA and CDR2 YSYEKL. Trimming took 3 bases from V and 10 from J, leaving 22 bases between them.

The chain has TRBV14 and TRBJ2-3; possible D gene TRBD2, 5 bases. V shed 4 bases and J shed 0 bases, with 17 bases lying between them. The CDR3 has 17 amino acids. Germline V gene sequence: CDR1 SGHDN, CDR2 FVKESK. In DNA, the CDR3 is TGTGCCAGCAGCCGGGAACCAACTAGGCCTAGCACAGATACGCAGTATTTT. Its translation is CASSREPTRPSTDTQYF.